A selection of T cell receptor beta chains follows, all from one sample in a study of shared clonotypes between healthy human individuals. The assay was immunoSEQ multiplex PCR, and TCRdb's table has in-frame clones only and misses some. The sample includes some 2.3 million clones, 93% seen only once; the top ten take under 0.45%. Sequencing used naive CD4+ T cells from PBMCs. These receptors were taken from a man aged 18 to 29 in good health. Some clones in this sample may be carry-over from other donors' samples. Each CDR3 is given with its conserved first and last residue.

TRBJ2-2 | TRBV19 | CASSVLAGGGTGELFF
TRBJ1-1 | TRBV7-3 | CASSLSPRGAAFF
TRBJ1-5 | TRBV28 | CASSTTGGNQPQHF
TRBJ2-5 | TRBV7-9 | CASSLAGAAETQYF
TRBJ2-1 | TRBV15 | CATSRIYNEQFF
TRBJ2-2 | TRBV11-2 | CASSLQTGELFF
TRBJ2-7 | TRBV14 | CASSQNQGGYEQYF
TRBJ2-7 | TRBV11-2 | CASSLSLGAGNEQYF
TRBJ2-7 | TRBV5-1 | CASSVIRDSDSYEQYF
TRBJ2-3 | TRBV2 | CASGSTDTQYF
TRBJ2-2 | TRBV4-3 | CASSQDGGKAGELFF
TRBJ2-7 | TRBV27 | CASSWRGQGSDEQYF
TRBJ1-1 | TRBV6-1 | CASNELVNTEAFF
TRBJ2-5 | TRBV2 | CASSTDRYQETQYF
TRBJ2-5 | TRBV28 | CASSRRGLAGAETQYF
TRBJ2-1 | TRBV5-1 | CASSIPTGGAINEQFF
TRBJ2-7 | TRBV7-3 | CASSLGGTEQYF
TRBJ1-1 | TRBV15 | CATSRDTGTEAFF
TRBJ2-2 | TRBV5-1 | CASSPGTLNTGELFF
TRBJ1-5 | TRBV28 | CASSLPTGQPQHF
TRBJ2-3 | TRBV19 | CASSVGSFTDTQYF
TRBJ1-1 | TRBV2 | CASSRDTYTEAFF
TRBJ2-5 | TRBV18 | CASSPQGAQETQYF
TRBJ1-1 | TRBV7-8 | CASSRTVNTEAFF
TRBJ1-5 | TRBV28 | CASSFPPGGNQPQHF
TRBJ1-3 | TRBV5-4 | CASSLDGPQRSGNTIYF
TRBJ2-2 | TRBV18 | CASSAQSKDTGELFF
TRBJ2-7 | TRBV10-3 | CAISEWGQSSYEQYF
TRBJ2-5 | TRBV6-4 | CASSVRGGETQYF
TRBJ2-5 | TRBV28 | CASSIIAYQETQYF
TRBJ2-2 | TRBV18 | CASSRETGTGELFF
TRBJ2-7 | TRBV18 | CASSPRSVPHEQYF
TRBJ1-5 | TRBV7-2 | CASSLDKGRVIMGEEHF
TRBJ1-1 | TRBV28 | CASSFRGRMSTEAFF
TRBJ2-1 | TRBV7-9 | CASSLGLQETSYNEQFF
TRBJ2-1 | TRBV9 | CASSESTQTPYNEQFF
TRBJ1-3 | TRBV7-2 | CASSLVRGNTIYF
TRBJ2-7 | TRBV7-3 | CASSLLAGRSYEQYF
TRBJ1-5 | TRBV18 | CASSPGGGNSNQPQHF
TRBJ2-7 | TRBV6-4 | CASSAGQGREQYF
TRBJ2-7 | TRBV2 | CASRGDSLGEQYF
TRBJ2-7 | TRBV18 | CASSPPGGYEQYF
TRBJ2-7 | TRBV10-3 | CAISPRGLAGYEQYF
TRBJ2-3 | TRBV18 | CASSPRTGTTDTQYF
TRBJ2-2 | TRBV18 | CASSPVGNTGELFF
TRBJ2-7 | TRBV18 | CASSPLNGPYEQYF